These 14 T cell receptor beta chains were sequenced from one sample in a study of T-cell reconstitution after alpha-beta-depleted transplantation in children. It was with unique molecular identifiers that the TCRbeta library was prepared. TCRdb processed the PCR reads anew with MiXCR; each CDR3 protein has one entry. This sample yields around 400,000 distinct CDR3 sequences, of which under 13% are seen a single time; roughly 5% belongs to the top ten. The material was PBMCs from the stem cell graft donor, obtained from the stem cell graft. These receptors were collected from a human donor who donated a stem cell graft to a child with acute myeloid leukemia.

The V and J genes are TRBV3-1 and TRBJ2-3; D is perhaps TRBD1 or TRBD2 (5 bases each). CDR1 and CDR2 (germline): LGHDT, YNNKEL (reference sequence). The CDR3 sequence is 14 residues long. Trimming left V 4 bases short and J 6 bases short, with 14 bases between. The CDR3 DNA reads as TGTGCCAGCAGCCCCCGGGACGGCTGGGATACGCAGTATTTT. It specifies CASSPRDGWDTQYF.

This chain uses TRBV7-2 with TRBJ1-3, with D uncertain. The germline V gene has CDR1 SGHTA and CDR2 FQGNSA. This CDR3 spans 16 amino acids. The V and J ends lost 1 base and 0 bases respectively, with 10 bases between them. The CDR3 reads CASSLVESVSGNTIYF. CDR3 DNA sequence: TGTGCCAGCAGCTTAGTGGAGTCTGTCTCTGGAAACACCATATATTTT.

This clonotype occurred a few times. V gene TRBV5-5 combines with J gene TRBJ2-7; D is ambiguous. The length of the CDR3 is 14 residues. The germline V gene has CDR1 SGHKS and CDR2 YYEKEE (reference sequence). Trimming left V 0 bases short and J 3 bases short, with 10 bases between. CDR3 bases: TGTGCCAGCAGCTTGGAAGGGATCGGCTACGAGCAGTACGTC. It codes for CASSLEGIGYEQYV.

In its sample, this clonotype was seen a few times. The chain recombines TRBV29-1 with TRBJ2-3; D may be TRBD2 (6 bases). The CDR3 runs to 15 residues. Germline CDR1 reads SQVTM; CDR2 reads ANQGSEA. V was cut by 4 bases and J by 2 bases, with 16 bases left in between. The CDR3 spells CSVVRREPLTDTQYF. The DNA of the CDR3 is TGCAGCGTTGTACGTCGGGAGCCCCTCACAGATACGCAGTATTTT.

The genes are TRBV7-9 and TRBJ1-5; D is undetermined. The length of the CDR3 is 15 residues. From germline, CDR1 is SEHNR and CDR2 FQNEAQ (reference sequence). V was cut by 0 bases and J by 3 bases, with 9 bases left in between. CDR3 residues: CASSLAEGPNQPQHF. CDR3 in DNA: TGTGCCAGCAGCTTAGCAGAAGGGCCCAATCAGCCCCAGCATTTT.

The sample holds a few counts of this clonotype. V and J are TRBV29-1 and TRBJ2-1; 8 bases match TRBD2. With V trimmed by 8 bases and J by 9 bases, 9 bases remained unmatched. CDR1 is SQVTM and CDR2 is ANQGSEA in the germline V gene. The CDR3 extends over 12 amino acids. Written as DNA, the CDR3 is TGCAGCATCCACCGGGGGGGGCCTGAGCAGTTCTTC. It is translated as CSIHRGGPEQFF.

The chain recombines TRBV15 with TRBJ2-1; 7 nucleotides match TRBD2. The CDR3 consists of 17 residues. V lost 0 bases, J lost 4 bases, and 9 bases stayed unmatched. Germline values: CDR1 LNHNV, CDR2 YYDKDF (reference sequence). CDR3 loop: CATSRDDQRGNYNEQFF. In nucleotides, the CDR3 is TGTGCCACCAGCAGAGATGATCAGCGGGGAAATTACAATGAGCAGTTCTTC.

This clonotype came up a few times. The chain carries TRBV3-1 and TRBJ2-5; possible D gene TRBD2, 5 bases. V lost 4 bases, J lost 3 bases, and 9 bases lay in between. The CDR3 consists of 13 residues. Per germline, CDR1 LGHDT and CDR2 YNNKEL (reference sequence). Here the CDR3 DNA reads TGTGCCAGCAGCCGCCGGGGTGAAGAGACCCAGTACTTC. It specifies CASSRRGEETQYF.

This clonotype showed up just a few times. V and J are TRBV5-1 and TRBJ1-4; D not certain. CDR1 is SGHRS, CDR2 YFSETQ, per germline. Trimming stripped 1 base from V and 0 bases from J, with 7 bases between. This CDR3 spans 15 amino acids. This CDR3 is CASSLRSATNEKLFF. The CDR3 DNA reads as TGCGCCAGCAGCTTGCGGTCTGCAACTAATGAAAAACTGTTTTTT. The whole variable domain, remainder taken from reference TRBV5-1 and TRBJ1-4, is KAGVTQTPRYLIKTRGQQVTLSCSPISGHRSVSWYQQTPGQGLQFLFEYFSETQRNKGNFPGRFSGRQFSNSRSEMNVSTLELGDSALYLCASSLRSATNEKLFFGSGTQLSVL.

This chain links TRBV7-6 with TRBJ2-5, with unresolved D. The V and J ends lost 4 bases and 4 bases respectively, with 10 bases between them. The CDR3 runs 13 residues. Germline V gene sequence: CDR1 SGHVS, CDR2 FNYEAQ. The CDR3 DNA sequence: TGTGCCAGCAGCTCTCATAGGAGAGAGACCCAGTACTTC. Its translation: CASSSHRRETQYF. The whole variable domain, filled in from reference TRBV7-6 and TRBJ2-5, reads GAGVSQSPRYKVTKRGQDVALRCDPISGHVSLYWYRQALGQGPEFLTYFNYEAQQDKSGLPNDRFSAERPEGSISTLTIQRTEQRDSAMYRCASSSHRRETQYFGPGTRLLVL.

The gene calls are TRBV7-2 and TRBJ2-5, with TRBD1 matching 9 bases. After removal of 5 bases from V and 4 bases from J, the junction contained 8 bases not matched to a gene. Germline V gene sequence: CDR1 SGHTA, CDR2 FQGNSA. The CDR3 consists of 15 residues. The DNA of the CDR3 is TGTGCCAGCAGCGCAACAGGGGGCGTTGGAGAGACCCAGTACTTC. Residues: CASSATGGVGETQYF.

The CDR3 DNA reads as TGTGCCACCAGTGACCCGGGACTAGCGGGAGATGAGACCCAGTACTTC. This codes for CATSDPGLAGDETQYF. The V call is TRBV24-1, the J call TRBJ2-5, with 14 bases lining up with TRBD2. This CDR3 spans 16 amino acids. Germline lookup yields CDR1 KGHDR and CDR2 SFDVKD. Trimming cost V 4 bases and J 5 bases; bases outside gene matches: 5.

This chain connects TRBV18 to TRBJ1-5, with D unclear. The CDR3 is 13 residues long. Between the trimmed V and J ends, which lost 1 base and 1 base, there was a span of 2 bases. CDR1 and CDR2 (germline): KGHSH, LQKENI. CDR3 region: CASSPRSNQPQHF. The CDR3 region has the DNA TGTGCCAGCTCACCACGGAGCAATCAGCCCCAGCATTTT.

This clonotype has more than one count but fewer than ten. V usage is TRBV20-1 and J usage is TRBJ1-5; perhaps TRBD1 as D (5 bases). The V end lost 3 bases, the J end lost 6 bases, and 15 bases lay between the germline ends. Germline V lookup: CDR1 DFQATT, CDR2 SNEGSKA (reference sequence). The CDR3 spans 14 residues. CDR3: CSASLPGRVQPQHF. CDR3 nucleotide sequence: TGCAGTGCTAGTCTCCCGGGGCGCGTTCAGCCCCAGCATTTT.